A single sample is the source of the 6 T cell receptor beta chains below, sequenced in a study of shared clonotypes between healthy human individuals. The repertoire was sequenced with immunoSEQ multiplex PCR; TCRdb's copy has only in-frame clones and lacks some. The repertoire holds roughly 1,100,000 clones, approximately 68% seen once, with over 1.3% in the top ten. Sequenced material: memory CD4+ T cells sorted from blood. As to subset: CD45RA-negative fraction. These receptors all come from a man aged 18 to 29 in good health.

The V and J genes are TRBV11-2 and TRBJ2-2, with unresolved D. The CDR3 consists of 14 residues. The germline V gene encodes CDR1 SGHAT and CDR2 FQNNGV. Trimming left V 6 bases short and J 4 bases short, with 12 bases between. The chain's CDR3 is CASRLSALTGELFF. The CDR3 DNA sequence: TGTGCCAGCAGACTCTCAGCTCTCACCGGGGAGCTGTTTTTT.

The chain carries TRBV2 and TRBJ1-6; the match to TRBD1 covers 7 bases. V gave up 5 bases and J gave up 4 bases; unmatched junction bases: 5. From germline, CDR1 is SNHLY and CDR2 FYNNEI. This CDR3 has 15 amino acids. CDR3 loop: CASSLRDSYNSPLHF. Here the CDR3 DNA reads TGTGCCAGCAGTCTCCGGGACAGTTATAATTCACCCCTCCACTTT. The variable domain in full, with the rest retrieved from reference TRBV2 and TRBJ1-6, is EPEVTQTPSHQVTQMGQEVILRCVPISNHLYFYWYRQILGQKVEFLVSFYNNEISEKSEIFDDQFSVERPDGSNFTLKIRSTKLEDSAMYFCASSLRDSYNSPLHFGNGTRLTVT.

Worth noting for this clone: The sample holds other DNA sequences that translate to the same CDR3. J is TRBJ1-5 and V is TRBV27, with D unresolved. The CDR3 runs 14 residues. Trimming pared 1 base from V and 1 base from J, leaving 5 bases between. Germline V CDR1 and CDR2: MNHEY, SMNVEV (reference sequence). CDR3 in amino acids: CASSLFGSNQPQHF. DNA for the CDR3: TGTGCCAGCAGTTTATTCGGGAGCAATCAGCCCCAGCATTTT.

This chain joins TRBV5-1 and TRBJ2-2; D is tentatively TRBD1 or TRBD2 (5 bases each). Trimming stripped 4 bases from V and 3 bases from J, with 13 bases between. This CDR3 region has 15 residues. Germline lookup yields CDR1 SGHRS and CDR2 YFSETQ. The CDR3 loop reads CASSPRVGDTGELFF. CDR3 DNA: TGCGCCAGCAGCCCGAGGGTAGGGGACACCGGGGAGCTGTTTTTT.

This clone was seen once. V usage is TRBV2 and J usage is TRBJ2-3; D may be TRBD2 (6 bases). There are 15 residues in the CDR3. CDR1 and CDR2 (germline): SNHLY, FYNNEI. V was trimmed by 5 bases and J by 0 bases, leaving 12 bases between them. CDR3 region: CASSLGGPSTDTQYF. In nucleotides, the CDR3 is TGTGCCAGCAGTCTGGGGGGACCTAGCACAGATACGCAGTATTTT. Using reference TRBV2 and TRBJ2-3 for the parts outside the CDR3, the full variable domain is EPEVTQTPSHQVTQMGQEVILRCVPISNHLYFYWYRQILGQKVEFLVSFYNNEISEKSEIFDDQFSVERPDGSNFTLKIRSTKLEDSAMYFCASSLGGPSTDTQYFGPGTRLTVL.

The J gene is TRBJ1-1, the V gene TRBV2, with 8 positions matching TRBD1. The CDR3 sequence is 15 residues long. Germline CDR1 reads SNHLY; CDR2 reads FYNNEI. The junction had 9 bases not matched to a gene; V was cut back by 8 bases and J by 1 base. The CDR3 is CASRGAGTGNTEAFF. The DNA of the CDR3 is TGTGCCAGCCGGGGGGCCGGGACAGGGAACACTGAAGCTTTCTTT.